These T cell receptor beta chains were read from a single sample in a study of identifying expanded T cells in peripheral blood. Profiling relied on immunoSEQ multiplex PCR, and the TCRdb table lists in-frame clones only, not all of them. The sample records over 45,000 clones, under 85% being singletons. The sequenced material came from blood. These receptors were collected from a person aged 18 to 70 in good health. Both conserved end residues are part of each CDR3. The D gene is left open where the match is weak. Only part of the rows carry a size: once, few, many, or a class if the clone is expanded.

.	TRBV18	.	TRBJ2-1	TGTGCCAGCTCCAAGGAGGTTCGTCGCTCCAATGAGCAGTTCTTC	CASSKEVRRSNEQFF
.	TRBV19	.	TRBJ1-1	TGTGCCAGTAGTATAACGGGGATGAGCACTGAAGCTTTCTTT	CASSITGMSTEAFF
TRBD1	TRBV7-2	.	TRBJ2-2	TGTGCCAGCAGCTACGGGACAGGGGCCGGGGAGCTGTTTTTT	CASSYGTGAGELFF
TRBD2	TRBV5-1	.	TRBJ2-1	TGCGCCAGCAGCTTGGGACTAGCGGGGAATGAGCAGTTCTTC	CASSLGLAGNEQFF
.	TRBV5-1	.	TRBJ2-6	TGCGCCAGCAGCCCCAGTGTAGGGAGAGGGGCCAACGTCCTGACTTTC	CASSPSVGRGANVLTF
TRBD2	TRBV2	.	TRBJ2-1	TGTGCCAGCAGTCCGGGACTAGCCTATGAGCAGTTCTTC	CASSPGLAYEQFF
TRBD1	TRBV19	.	TRBJ1-1	TGTGCCAGTGGGACAGGGAAACGAGGCACTGAAGCTTTCTTT	CASGTGKRGTEAFF
.	TRBV5-4	.	TRBJ2-7	TGTGCCAGCAGCTTTTTCGATTCGGGAGTGTACGAGCAGTACTTC	CASSFFDSGVYEQYF
.	TRBV21-1	.	TRBJ2-2	TGTGCCAGCAGCAAAGGGTCTAGCGGGGGGGCATGTTCCACCGGGGAGCTGTTTTTT	CASSKGSSGGACSTGELFF
.	TRBV25-1	.	TRBJ1-2	TGTGCCACCCAGGATGGCGGACCCAACTATGGCTACACCTTC	CATQDGGPNYGYTF
.	TRBV11-3	few	TRBJ2-1	TGTGCCAGCAGCTTCAGGGGGGGACAAGGGAATGAGCAGTTCTTC	CASSFRGGQGNEQFF
.	TRBV6-1	.	TRBJ2-7	TGTGCCAGCAGTGAAGGAATAGGCCGATCCTACGAGCAGTACTTC	CASSEGIGRSYEQYF
.	TRBV6-4	.	TRBJ2-3	TGTGCCAGCAGTCTTGAAGTGGGGGGTGTGGATACGCAGTATTTT	CASSLEVGGVDTQYF
TRBD2	TRBV5-1	.	TRBJ2-3	TGCGCCAGCAGACCTACCGGGACTAGTTATGGTAGGACAGATACGCAGTATTTT	CASRPTGTSYGRTDTQYF
.	TRBV11-3	.	TRBJ2-5	TGTGCCAGCAGCTTGGGGGCGGGAGTGGCGGAGACCCAGTACTTC	CASSLGAGVAETQYF
.	TRBV14	.	TRBJ1-2	TGTGCCAGCAGCCCCTTCCCTGATGTCCGGGAAGGCTACACCTTC	CASSPFPDVREGYTF
.	TRBV4-2	.	TRBJ2-5	TGTGCCAGCAGCCGGAATGACCGGGACATCCAAGAGACCCAGTACTTC	CASSRNDRDIQETQYF
TRBD1	TRBV27	.	TRBJ2-1	TGTGCCAGCAGTTTGGCTATGGACAGGGTCACCTACAATGAGCAGTTCTTC	CASSLAMDRVTYNEQFF
.	TRBV5-3	.	TRBJ1-6	TGTGCCGGCGCCCCTTGCCTCTCCTATAATTCACCCCTCCACTTT	CAGAPCLSYNSPLHF
TRBD1	TRBV6-1	.	TRBJ1-2	TGTGCCAGCGCGCGGGACAGCTATGGCTACACCTTC	CASARDSYGYTF
.	TRBV5-1	.	TRBJ2-3	TGCGCCAGCAGCCGGACCCACGGAGGAGATACGCAGTATTTT	CASSRTHGGDTQYF
TRBD1	TRBV6-5	.	TRBJ1-2	TGTGCCAGCAGTTACGCTCAGGACAGGATCTACACCTTC	CASSYAQDRIYTF
.	TRBV6-5	.	TRBJ1-3	TGTGCCAGCAGTAGACACTTCTCTGGAAACACCATATATTTT	CASSRHFSGNTIYF
TRBD2	TRBV4-2	.	TRBJ2-1	TGTGCCAGCAGCCAAGAAGGGACTAGCTCCTACAATGAGCAGTTCTTC	CASSQEGTSSYNEQFF
TRBD1	TRBV4-1	few	TRBJ1-2	TGCGCCAGCAGCCAACCGAGCAGGGGGGAAGACTATGGCTACACCTTC	CASSQPSRGEDYGYTF
.	TRBV6-5	.	TRBJ2-3	TGTGCCAGCAGGAGCGGACTAGATACGCAGTATTTT	CASRSGLDTQYF
.	TRBV29-1	.	TRBJ2-6	TGCAGCGTTGGGGCAGCCAGCTCTGGGGCCAACGTCCTGACTTTC	CSVGAASSGANVLTF
TRBD1	TRBV5-1	.	TRBJ1-2	TGCGCCAGCAGCTTGTTAGACGGCGGGACAGGCTATGGCTACACCTTC	CASSLLDGGTGYGYTF
.	TRBV19	.	TRBJ1-5	TGTGCCAGTAGTATACAACTTAACAGGGTTGGCAATCAGCCCCAGCATTTT	CASSIQLNRVGNQPQHF
TRBD1	TRBV7-9	.	TRBJ1-1	TGTGCCAGCAGCTCTCAGGGGGTCGCTGAAGCTTTCTTT	CASSSQGVAEAFF
TRBD1	TRBV7-2	.	TRBJ1-5	TGTGCCAGCAGCTCTACCGGGACAGGGGGCAATCAGCCCCAGCATTTT	CASSSTGTGGNQPQHF
.	TRBV7-9	.	TRBJ1-2	TGTGCCAGCAGCTCGATGGGCAGGGACTATGGCTACACCTTC	CASSSMGRDYGYTF
TRBD2	TRBV11-3	few	TRBJ2-7	TGTGCCAGCAGCTTAACACCGGGACTAGCGGGAGGGCAGAACGAGCAGTACTTC	CASSLTPGLAGGQNEQYF
TRBD2	TRBV4-3	.	TRBJ2-3	TGCGCCAGCAGCCAAGAACGACTAGCGGGACCGAAAGGAGATACGCAGTATTTT	CASSQERLAGPKGDTQYF
.	TRBV6-5	.	TRBJ1-3	TGTGCCAGCAGTCGCGAAACTCCTGGAAACACCATATATTTT	CASSRETPGNTIYF
.	TRBV28	.	TRBJ2-7	TGTGCCAGCGAGAGCTCCTACGAGCAGTACTTC	CASESSYEQYF
TRBD2	TRBV6-1	.	TRBJ2-7	TGTGCCAGCAGTGAATTGGGGACTAGAACCTACGAGCAGTACTTC	CASSELGTRTYEQYF
.	TRBV14	.	TRBJ1-3	TGTGCCAGCAGCTCTCGACAAAACTCTGGAAACACCATATATTTT	CASSSRQNSGNTIYF
.	TRBV9	.	TRBJ2-1	TGTGCCAGCAGCAACCCCCAGGTGGGTGTCCACAATGAGCAGTTCTTC	CASSNPQVGVHNEQFF
.	TRBV7-8	.	TRBJ2-7	TGTGCCAGCAGCACCTCGGCAGCCTACGAGCAGTACTTC	CASSTSAAYEQYF
TRBD2	TRBV6-4	.	TRBJ2-1	TGTGCCAGCAGTGACTCGATGCTAGCGGGAGTCAATGAGCAGTTCTTC	CASSDSMLAGVNEQFF
.	TRBV2	.	TRBJ1-2	TGTGCCAGCAGCGCCGGGGGCTATGGCTACACCTTC	CASSAGGYGYTF
TRBD1	TRBV11-3	.	TRBJ1-2	TGTGCCAGCAGCTTAGACAGGGGGTATGGCTACACCTTC	CASSLDRGYGYTF
.	TRBV5-1	.	TRBJ2-7	TGCGCCAGCAGCCCACGTGGGGGTGACGAGCAGTACTTC	CASSPRGGDEQYF
.	TRBV5-1	once	TRBJ1-1	TGCGCCAGCAGCTTGGGAGGGAGGGAGAACACTGAAGCTTTCTTT	CASSLGGRENTEAFF
.	TRBV4-3	few	TRBJ1-1	TGCGCCAGCAGCCAAGATTATTCCAGGACCACTGAAGCTTTCTTT	CASSQDYSRTTEAFF